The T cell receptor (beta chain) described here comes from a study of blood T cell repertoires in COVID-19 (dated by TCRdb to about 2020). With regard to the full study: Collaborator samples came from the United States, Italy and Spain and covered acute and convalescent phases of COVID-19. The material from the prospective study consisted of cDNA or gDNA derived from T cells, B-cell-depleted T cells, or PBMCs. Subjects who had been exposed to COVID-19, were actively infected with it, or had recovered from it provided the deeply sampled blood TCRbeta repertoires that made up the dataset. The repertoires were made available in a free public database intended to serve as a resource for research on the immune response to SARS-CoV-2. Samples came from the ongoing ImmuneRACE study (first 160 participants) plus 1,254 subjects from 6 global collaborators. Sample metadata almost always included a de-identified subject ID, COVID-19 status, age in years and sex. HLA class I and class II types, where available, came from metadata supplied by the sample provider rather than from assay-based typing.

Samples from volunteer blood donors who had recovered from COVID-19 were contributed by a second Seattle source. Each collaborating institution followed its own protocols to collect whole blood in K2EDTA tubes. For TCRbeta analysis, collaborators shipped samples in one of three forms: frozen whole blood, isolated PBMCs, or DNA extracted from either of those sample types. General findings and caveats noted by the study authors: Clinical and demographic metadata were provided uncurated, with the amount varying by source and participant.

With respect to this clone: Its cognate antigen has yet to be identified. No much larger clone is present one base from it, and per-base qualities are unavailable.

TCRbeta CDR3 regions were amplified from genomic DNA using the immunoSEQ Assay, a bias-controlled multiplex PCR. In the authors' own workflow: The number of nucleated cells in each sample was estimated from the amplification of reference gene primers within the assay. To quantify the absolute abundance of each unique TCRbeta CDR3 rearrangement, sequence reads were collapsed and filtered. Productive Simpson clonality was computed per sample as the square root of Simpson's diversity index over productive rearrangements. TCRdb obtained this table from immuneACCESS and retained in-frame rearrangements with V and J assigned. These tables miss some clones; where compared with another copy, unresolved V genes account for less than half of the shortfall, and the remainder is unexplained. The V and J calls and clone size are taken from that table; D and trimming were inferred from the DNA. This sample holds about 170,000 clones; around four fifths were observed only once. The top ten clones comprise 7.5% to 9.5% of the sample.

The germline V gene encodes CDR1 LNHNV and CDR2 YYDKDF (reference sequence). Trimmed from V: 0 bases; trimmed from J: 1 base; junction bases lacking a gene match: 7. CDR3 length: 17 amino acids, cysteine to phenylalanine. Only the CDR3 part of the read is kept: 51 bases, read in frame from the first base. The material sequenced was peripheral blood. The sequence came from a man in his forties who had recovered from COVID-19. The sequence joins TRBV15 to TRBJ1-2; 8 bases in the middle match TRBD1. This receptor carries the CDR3 CATSRDPGQVFNYGYTF. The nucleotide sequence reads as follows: TGTGCCACCAGCAGAGACCCGGGACAGGTTTTTAACTATGGCTACACCTTC.